The source of this TCR beta chain is a study of blood T cell dynamics during melanoma immunotherapy (dated by TCRdb to 2018 to 2021). Study-wide context: Patients with metastatic melanoma were treated with first-line pembrolizumab or nivolumab plus ipilimumab as standard of care in the United Kingdom. The training cohort consisted of consecutive patients, while an additional independent group of patients from the same centre was pooled to form an external validation set. To find early correlates of response, the study profiled the peripheral T cell receptor repertoires of patients with metastatic melanoma both before and after one cycle of checkpoint inhibitor therapy.

Based on the germline V gene (reference sequence), the CDR1 and CDR2 sequences are MNHEY and SMNVEV. The CDR3 runs 16 amino acids, cysteine and phenylalanine included. Only CDR3 DNA is held: 48 bases, read in frame from base 1. For this clone: Its binding antigen is unknown. The germline gene is not matched at one end of the junction; a read error may be the cause. Other DNA sequences in this specimen translate into the identical CDR3.

The paper's findings and limits, for the study overall: The relatively small sample size was recognized as a factor that could limit how well the results generalize. Patients who later achieved disease control showed a bifurcated PBMC repertoire reorganization at W3, with increased clonality or increased diversity, unlike progressors. The study was unable to establish whether the T cell clones driving the repertoire changes were melanoma-specific or instead reflected general immune activation.

According to the study, the label for this sample's time point signals: pre-treatment baseline. Blood samples were taken before treatment (T0) and at week 3 (W3), following the first cycle of checkpoint blockade. Except for a couple of patients with rapid clinical progression, response was assessed 12 weeks after the first infusion by RECIST 1.1; disease control meant complete response, partial response or stable disease. Patients with prior systemic cancer treatment, concomitant immunosuppressant therapy or synchronous other active malignancies were excluded. Bulk PBMC and plasma cell-free DNA were both sequenced for TCR beta so that circulating cells and T cell turnover could be tracked. Lymphoprep and SepMate tubes were used to isolate PBMC from blood, and red cell lysis was then performed. QIAamp DNA Blood Mini kits were used to extract DNA from PBMC and from sorted T cell subsets. Every bulk PBMC sample was loaded with the same fixed amount of roughly 330 ng of DNA. TCR beta CDR3 sequences were amplified from genomic DNA using the immunoSEQ TCRb Assay kit according to manufacturer instructions. The KAPA Library Quantification Kit for Illumina platforms was used to quantify pooled libraries by qPCR. Sequencing of the pooled libraries was done on an Illumina NextSeq 500, with clustering at about 0.6-1.1 pM. The authors' pipeline ran thus. Analysis of the TCR data relied on immunoSEQ ANALYZER and the R LymphoSeq package. A rearrangement efficiency score was calculated as productive divided by the sum of productive and non-productive CDR3 sequences. Clonality was measured with the Gini coefficient and diversity with the Renyi index at alpha=1, and both measures were compared pairwise between timepoints within each patient. Clonal relatedness, based on an edit distance of 3, and repertoire similarity, based on the Bhattacharyya coefficient, were both computed in LymphoSeq. To classify response, a linear discriminant analysis based on week-3 changes in clonality and diversity was built using the R MASS and caret packages. The source is immuneACCESS, and TCRdb retained only in-frame sequences with V and J called. Part of the clones is not carried over; for the studies checked, unresolved V genes explain less than half of this, and the remainder is unexplained. V, J and clone size derive from that table, while D and trimming were established from the DNA sequence. The sample table holds over 4,500 clones, of which about 87% were seen once. Of the sample, 17% falls within the top ten clones.

The clonotype originates from a human donor with melanoma. This receptor chain uses TRBV27 and TRBJ2-2; TRBD2 could be the D gene, as 5 bases match. The input for sequencing was blood, taken from a patient treated with checkpoint blockade. The CDR3 loop reads CASSRLGTQSPGELFF. The nucleotide sequence reads as follows: TGTGCCAGCAGTCGGCTTGGAACTCAATCGCCCGGGGAGCTATTTTTT.